This T cell receptor beta chain was identified in a study of response to subunit inactivated influenza vaccine. The germline gives CDR1 SGHRS, CDR2 YFSETQ. There are 14 residues in the CDR3. Trimming stripped 3 bases from V and 6 bases from J, with 13 bases between. Findings and caveats of the study: It was the authors' suggestion that each seasonal influenza vaccination recruits few new T cells.

TCRdb independently ran MiXCR on the RT-PCR reads; one entry per CDR3 protein. Of 610,000 or so distinct CDR3 sequences detected, 14% appear once; the ten largest clones hold roughly 10%. As for this clonotype: Antigen: not known.

The chain couples TRBV5-1 to TRBJ2-4; D call uncertain. The TCR originated in a man aged 50 to 60 who received an inactivated influenza vaccine. Sample: PBMCs from blood, taken roughly 13 days after vaccination. The CDR3 DNA reads TGCGCCAGCAGCTCCGGGCCCTCAGGAAACATTCAGTACTTC. It is translated as CASSSGPSGNIQYF.